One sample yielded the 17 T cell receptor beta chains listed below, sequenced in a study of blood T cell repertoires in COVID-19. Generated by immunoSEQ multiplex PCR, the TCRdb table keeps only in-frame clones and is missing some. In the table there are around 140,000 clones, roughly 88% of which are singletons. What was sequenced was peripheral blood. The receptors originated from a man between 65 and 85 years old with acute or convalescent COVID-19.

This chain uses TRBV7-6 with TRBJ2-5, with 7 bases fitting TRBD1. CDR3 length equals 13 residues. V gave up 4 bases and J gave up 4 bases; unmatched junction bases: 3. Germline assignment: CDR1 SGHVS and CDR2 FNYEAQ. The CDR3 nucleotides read TGTGCCAGCAGCTCCCGGGACAGAGAGACCCAGTACTTC. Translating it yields CASSSRDRETQYF.

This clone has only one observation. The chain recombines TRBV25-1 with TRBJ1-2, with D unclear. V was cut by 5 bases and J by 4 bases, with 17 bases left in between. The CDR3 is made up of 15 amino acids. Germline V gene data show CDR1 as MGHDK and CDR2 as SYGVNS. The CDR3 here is CASSPANVQFYGYTF. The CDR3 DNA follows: TGTGCCAGCAGTCCCGCGAATGTACAGTTCTATGGCTACACCTTC.

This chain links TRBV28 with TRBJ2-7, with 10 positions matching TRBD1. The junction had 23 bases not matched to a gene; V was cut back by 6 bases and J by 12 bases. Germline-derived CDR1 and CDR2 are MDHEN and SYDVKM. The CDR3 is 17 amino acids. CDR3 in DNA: TGTGCCAGCAGCCCCGCAGGGGTTGGGGACAGGGGTTTCTTACGGTACTTC. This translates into CASSPAGVGDRGFLRYF.

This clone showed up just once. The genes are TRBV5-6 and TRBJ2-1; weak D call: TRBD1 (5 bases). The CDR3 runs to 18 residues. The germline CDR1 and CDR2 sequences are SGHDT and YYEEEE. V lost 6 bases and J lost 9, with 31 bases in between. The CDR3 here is CASTRGPQRRANLGEQFF. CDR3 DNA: TGTGCCAGCACCCGAGGCCCCCAGCGCAGGGCGAATTTAGGTGAGCAGTTCTTC.

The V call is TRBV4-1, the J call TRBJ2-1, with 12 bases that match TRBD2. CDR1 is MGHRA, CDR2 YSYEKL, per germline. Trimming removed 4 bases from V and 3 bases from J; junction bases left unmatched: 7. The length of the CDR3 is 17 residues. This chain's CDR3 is CASSPTSGGNHYNEQFF. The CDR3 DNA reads TGCGCCAGCAGCCCGACTAGCGGGGGTAACCACTACAATGAGCAGTTCTTC.

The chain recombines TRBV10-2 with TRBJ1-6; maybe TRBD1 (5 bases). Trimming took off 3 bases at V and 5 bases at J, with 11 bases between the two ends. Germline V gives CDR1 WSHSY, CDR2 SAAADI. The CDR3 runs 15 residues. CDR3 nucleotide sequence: TGCGCCAGCAGTGAAGACAGCGCTAATAATTCACCCCTCCACTTT. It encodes CASSEDSANNSPLHF.

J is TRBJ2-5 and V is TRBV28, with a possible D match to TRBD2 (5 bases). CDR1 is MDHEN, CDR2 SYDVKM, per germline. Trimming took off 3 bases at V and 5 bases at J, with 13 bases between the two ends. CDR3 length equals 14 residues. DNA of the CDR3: TGTGCCAGCAGTTTTCCCCGGACTCGGGAGACCCAGTACTTC. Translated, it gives CASSFPRTRETQYF.

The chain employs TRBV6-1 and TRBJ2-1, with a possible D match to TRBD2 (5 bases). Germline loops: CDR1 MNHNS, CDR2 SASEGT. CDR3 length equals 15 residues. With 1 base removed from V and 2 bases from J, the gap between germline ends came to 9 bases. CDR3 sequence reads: CASSEGTGPYNEQFF. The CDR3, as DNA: TGTGCCAGCAGTGAAGGGACTGGGCCCTACAATGAGCAGTTCTTC.

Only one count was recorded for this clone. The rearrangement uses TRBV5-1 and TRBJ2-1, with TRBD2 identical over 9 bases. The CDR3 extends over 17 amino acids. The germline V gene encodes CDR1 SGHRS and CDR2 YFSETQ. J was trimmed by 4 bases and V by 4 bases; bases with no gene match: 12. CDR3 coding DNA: TGCGCCAGCAGCCGCCTTGGCGGGGGGGCCGCTTACAATGAGCAGTTCTTC. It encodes CASSRLGGGAAYNEQFF.

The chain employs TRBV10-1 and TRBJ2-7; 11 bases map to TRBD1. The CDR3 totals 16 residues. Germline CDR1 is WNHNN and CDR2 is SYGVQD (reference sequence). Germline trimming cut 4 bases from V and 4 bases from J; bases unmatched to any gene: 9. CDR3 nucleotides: TGCGCCAGCAGTGGAGTCAGGGGACAGGGGGTGTACGAGCAGTACTTC. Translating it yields CASSGVRGQGVYEQYF.

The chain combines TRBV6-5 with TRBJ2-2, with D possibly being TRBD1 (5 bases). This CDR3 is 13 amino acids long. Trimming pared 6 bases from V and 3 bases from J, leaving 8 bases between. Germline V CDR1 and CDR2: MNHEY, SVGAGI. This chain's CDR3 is CASRQAHTGELFF. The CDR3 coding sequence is TGTGCCAGCAGACAGGCCCACACCGGGGAGCTGTTTTTT.

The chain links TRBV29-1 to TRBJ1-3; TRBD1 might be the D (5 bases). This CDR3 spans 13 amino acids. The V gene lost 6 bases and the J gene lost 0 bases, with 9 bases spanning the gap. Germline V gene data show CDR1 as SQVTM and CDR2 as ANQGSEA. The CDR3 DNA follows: TGCAGCGTGGGACTGACCTCTGGAAACACCATATATTTT. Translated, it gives CSVGLTSGNTIYF.

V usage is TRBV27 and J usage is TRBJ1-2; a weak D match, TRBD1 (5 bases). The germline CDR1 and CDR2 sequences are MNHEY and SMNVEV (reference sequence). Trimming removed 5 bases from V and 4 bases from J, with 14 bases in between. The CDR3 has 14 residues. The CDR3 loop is CASSPRAGVYGYTF. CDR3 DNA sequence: TGTGCCAGCAGTCCTCGAGCGGGGGTCTATGGCTACACCTTC.

CDR3 bases: TGTGCCAGCAGCTTAGGGACAGGGCTAAATGAAAAACTGTTTTTT. Protein product: CASSLGTGLNEKLFF. The rearrangement uses TRBV7-6 and TRBJ1-4, with 8 bases aligning to TRBD1. With 1 base clipped from V and 5 bases from J, the junction kept 3 bases outside the gene matches. The germline CDR1 and CDR2 sequences are SGHVS and FNYEAQ. The CDR3 loop spans 15 amino acids.

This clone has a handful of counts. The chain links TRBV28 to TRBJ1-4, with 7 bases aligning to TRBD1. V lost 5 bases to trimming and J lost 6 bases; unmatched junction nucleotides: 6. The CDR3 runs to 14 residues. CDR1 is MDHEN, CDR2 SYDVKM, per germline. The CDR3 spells CASSPGTVDEKLFF. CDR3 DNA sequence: TGTGCCAGCAGTCCCGGGACAGTAGATGAAAAACTGTTTTTT.

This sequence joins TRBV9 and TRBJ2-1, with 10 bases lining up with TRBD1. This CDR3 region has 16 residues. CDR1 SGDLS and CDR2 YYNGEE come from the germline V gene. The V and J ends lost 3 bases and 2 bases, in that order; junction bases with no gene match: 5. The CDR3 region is CASSASGQGAYNEQFF. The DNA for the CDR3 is TGTGCCAGCAGCGCATCTGGACAGGGGGCCTACAATGAGCAGTTCTTC. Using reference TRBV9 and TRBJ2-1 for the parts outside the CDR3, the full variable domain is DSGVTQTPKHLITATGQRVTLRCSPRSGDLSVYWYQQSLDQGLQFLIQYYNGEERAKGNILERFSAQQFPDLHSELNLSSLELGDSALYFCASSASGQGAYNEQFFGPGTRLTVL.

CDR3: CASSPTGDSNQPQHF. The CDR3, as DNA: TGCGCCAGCAGTCCCACAGGGGATAGCAATCAGCCCCAGCATTTT. The chain carries TRBV10-2 and TRBJ1-5; TRBD1 matches at 7 bases. CDR3 length: 15 residues. V lost 5 bases, J lost 0 bases, and 4 bases stayed unmatched. CDR1 WSHSY and CDR2 SAAADI come from the germline V gene.